This T cell receptor (beta chain) stems from a study of T cells in Graves' hyperthyroidism and ophthalmopathy. This clonotype was observed a handful of times. Amplification of TCR beta CDR3 regions used RNA as the template. The primer set for the first-round RT-PCR of the TCR CDR3 was HTBI. Via MiXCR, TCRdb re-called the multiplex PCR reads, giving one row per CDR3 protein. The sample comprises hundreds of thousands of distinct CDR3 sequences, about 15% of which are singletons, and less than 15% rests with the top ten. Trimming cost V 4 bases and J 0 bases, with 11 bases left between them. The CDR3 is made up of 16 amino acids. CDR1 and CDR2 from the germline V gene are SGHRS and YFSETQ.

The chain has TRBV5-1 and TRBJ2-6, with a tentative D call TRBD2 (6 bases). The TCR originated in a man between 18 and 29 years old with Graves' ophthalmopathy. Source material: blood. CDR3 region: CASSAGLISGANVLTF. CDR3 bases: TGCGCCAGCAGCGCGGGGTTGATCTCTGGGGCCAACGTCCTGACTTTC.